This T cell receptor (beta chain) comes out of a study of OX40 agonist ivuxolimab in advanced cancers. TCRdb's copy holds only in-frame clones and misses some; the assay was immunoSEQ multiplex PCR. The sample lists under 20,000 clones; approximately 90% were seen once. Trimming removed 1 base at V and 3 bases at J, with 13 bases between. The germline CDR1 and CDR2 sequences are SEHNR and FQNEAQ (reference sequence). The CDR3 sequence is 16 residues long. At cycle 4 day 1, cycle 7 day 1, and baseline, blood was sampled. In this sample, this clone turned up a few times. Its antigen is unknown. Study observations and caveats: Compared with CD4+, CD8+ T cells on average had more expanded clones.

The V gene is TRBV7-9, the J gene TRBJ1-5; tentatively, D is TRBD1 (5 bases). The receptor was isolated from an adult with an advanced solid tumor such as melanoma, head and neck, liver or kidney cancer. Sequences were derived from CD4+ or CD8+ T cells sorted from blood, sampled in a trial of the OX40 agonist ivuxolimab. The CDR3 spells CASSLVDPGTNQPQHF. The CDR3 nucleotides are TGTGCCAGCAGCTTAGTGGATCCAGGGACCAATCAGCCCCAGCATTTT.